This T cell receptor beta chain originates from a study of blood T cell repertoires in COVID-19. In germline, CDR1 is SGHAT, CDR2 FQDESV (reference sequence). Trimming took 1 base from V and 15 from J, leaving 13 bases between them. The CDR3 totals 12 residues. Clones were sequenced by immunoSEQ multiplex PCR, and TCRdb holds only the in-frame ones, with some missing. The sample carries 80,000 to 100,000 clones, 82% recorded once. The sample consisted of peripheral blood. The TCR was taken from a man aged 70-80 years with active or convalescent COVID-19. The chain employs TRBV11-1 and TRBJ2-1; D is perhaps TRBD1 (6 bases). This chain's CDR3 is CASSLVQGVRFF. The CDR3 nucleotides read TGTGCCAGCAGCTTAGTACAGGGAGTACGGTTCTTC.